The clone carrying this T cell receptor (beta chain) was counted only a few times. Enrolled during active infection, Seattle patients were then followed longitudinally. The data derive from a study of blood T cell repertoires in COVID-19. Whole-study context: Both acute and convalescent COVID-19 samples were obtained from the United States, Italy and Spain.

As processed by the authors: Estimation of nucleated cell counts was performed using reference gene primer amplification. Some clones are missing from TCRdb's copy, which holds only in-frame ones; the method was immunoSEQ multiplex PCR. Clonal size and the V and J genes are those of that table, whereas D and trimming came from the DNA. This sample has tens of thousands of clones, with 80% to 90% found just once. The CDR3 runs 15 residues. Looked up from germline, CDR1 is SNHLY and CDR2 is FYNNEI. V gave up 2 bases and J gave up 0 bases, with 10 bases separating them. The specimen sequenced was peripheral blood. The rearrangement uses TRBV2 and TRBJ1-1, with D possibly matching TRBD1 (5 bases). The receptor comes from a woman aged 80 or older with COVID-19, enrolled during active disease. The CDR3 region has the DNA TGTGCCAGCAGTGAATCAGGGTACATGAACACTGAAGCTTTCTTT. Translating gives CASSESGYMNTEAFF.